This T cell receptor (beta chain) was identified in a study of OX40 agonist ivuxolimab in advanced cancers. Profiled with immunoSEQ multiplex PCR; TCRdb holds only in-frame clones, not every one. The sample consists of 20,000 to 25,000 clones, approximately 81% of them appearing once. Sequencing was performed on CD4+ or CD8+ T cells sorted from blood, taken in a trial of the OX40 agonist ivuxolimab. This clonotype was obtained from an adult with an advanced solid tumor such as melanoma, head and neck, liver or kidney cancer.

CDR3 in amino acids: CASSYMREQYF. The CDR3 coding sequence is TGTGCCAGCAGCTATATGAGGGAGCAGTACTTC. The chain couples TRBV5-4 to TRBJ2-7; D not certain. The germline V gene encodes CDR1 SGHNT and CDR2 YYREEE (reference sequence). V was trimmed by 3 bases and J by 7 bases, leaving 8 bases between them. This CDR3 spans 11 amino acids. The complete variable domain, with remaining parts taken from reference TRBV5-4 and TRBJ2-7, reads ETGVTQSPTHLIKTRGQQVTLRCSSQSGHNTVSWYQQALGQGPQFIFQYYREEENGRGNFPPRFSGLQFPNYSSELNVNALELDDSALYLCASSYMREQYFGPGTRLTVT.